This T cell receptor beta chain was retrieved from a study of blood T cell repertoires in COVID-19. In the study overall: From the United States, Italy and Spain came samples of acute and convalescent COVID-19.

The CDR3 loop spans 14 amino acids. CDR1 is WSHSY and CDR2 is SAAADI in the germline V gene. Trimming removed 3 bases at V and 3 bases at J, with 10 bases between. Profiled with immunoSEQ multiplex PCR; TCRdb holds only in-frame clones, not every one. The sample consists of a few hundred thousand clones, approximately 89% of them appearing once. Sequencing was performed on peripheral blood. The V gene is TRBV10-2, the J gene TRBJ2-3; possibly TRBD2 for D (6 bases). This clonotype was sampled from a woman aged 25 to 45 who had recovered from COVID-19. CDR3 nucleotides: TGCGCCAGCAGTGACGGGGGTAGGACAGATACGCAGTATTTT. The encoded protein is CASSDGGRTDTQYF.